The clone carrying this TCR beta chain was counted at least ten times. Its antigen is as yet unknown. The sample belongs to a study of identical twins. Germline V gives CDR1 ENHRY, CDR2 SYGVKD. V lost 11 bases, J lost 3 bases, and 6 bases stayed unmatched. There are 12 residues in the CDR3. TCRdb independently ran MiXCR on the 5' RACE reads; one entry per CDR3 protein. The sample lists about 340,000 distinct CDR3 sequences, approximately 8.7% occurring once. General study results and limits: Fewer insertions marked abundant cord blood beta clonotypes; young adult naive trended weakly, memory not at all. Models predicted less out-of-frame TCR alpha sharing in monozygotic twins than was found. Excess sharing by twins proved weaker in beta out-of-frame sequences. The presence of invariant MAIT and iNKT cells could partly confound analyses of zero-insertion sequences.

The rearrangement links TRBV10-3 to TRBJ1-2, with 7 bases that match TRBD1. The material sequenced was naive T cells sorted from blood. The source is a woman between 50 and 59 years old in good health. Here the CDR3 DNA reads TGTGCCGCGTGGGACAGCGACTATGGCTACACCTTC. Amino acid sequence: CAAWDSDYGYTF.